What follows are 24 T cell receptor beta chains derived from one specimen sequenced in a study of blood T cell repertoires in COVID-19. Repertoires were generated with immunoSEQ multiplex PCR, while TCRdb's copy carries only in-frame clones and drops some. The table lists 250,000 to 400,000 clones, about 90% of them singletons. Sequenced: peripheral blood. The receptor set was obtained from a woman younger than 45 with COVID-19, enrolled during active disease.

This rearrangement joins TRBV30 to TRBJ2-7, with D perhaps matching TRBD2 (6 bases). Trimming took off 0 bases at V and 1 base at J, with 10 bases between the two ends. CDR1 is GTSNPN and CDR2 is SVGIG in the germline V gene (reference sequence). This CDR3 comprises 14 residues. The CDR3 DNA follows: TGTGCCTGGAGTGTTGGCGGGGTTTCCTACGAGCAGTACTTC. Translated: CAWSVGGVSYEQYF.

This clone was picked up a small number of times. The chain carries TRBV11-1 and TRBJ2-1; 10 positions match TRBD2. Germline V gene lookup returns CDR1 SGHAT and CDR2 FQDESV (reference sequence). The V segment lost 4 bases and the J segment 9 bases; nucleotides outside the gene matches: 12. The CDR3 is 16 amino acids. CDR3 sequence (DNA): TGTGCCAGCAGCTCCTCGAGGCTAGCGGGAGTCCTTGAGCAGTTCTTC. Protein product: CASSSSRLAGVLEQFF. The whole variable domain, remainder taken from reference TRBV11-1 and TRBJ2-1, is EAEVAQSPRYKITEKSQAVAFWCDPISGHATLYWYRQILGQGPELLVQFQDESVVDDSQLPKDRFSAERLKGVDSTLKIQPAELGDSAMYLCASSSSRLAGVLEQFFGPGTRLTVL.

The rearrangement uses TRBV12-3 or TRBV12-4 and TRBJ1-5; 7 bases line up with TRBD1. This CDR3 has 13 residues. V shed 4 bases, J shed 7 bases, and the junction held 4 bases outside the gene matches. This CDR3 reads CASSSAGGQPQHF. CDR3 DNA: TGTGCCAGCAGTTCGGCAGGGGGGCAGCCCCAGCATTTT.

V is TRBV10-2 and J is TRBJ1-1; the D gene is possibly TRBD1 (5 bases). Germline CDR1 and CDR2: WSHSY and SAAADI. V lost 0 bases and J lost 1, with 9 bases in between. This CDR3 is built from 15 residues. CDR3 loop: CASSESAGWNTEAFF. The CDR3 bases are TGCGCCAGCAGTGAGTCGGCAGGGTGGAACACTGAAGCTTTCTTT.

The V call is TRBV5-5, the J call TRBJ2-2; 12 bases are shared with TRBD2. Trimming took 2 bases from V and 7 from J; bases not matched to a gene: 12. Germline assignment: CDR1 SGHKS and CDR2 YYEKEE (reference sequence). The CDR3 totals 18 residues. CDR3 DNA sequence: TGTGCCAGCAGCTTTAGCGGCCTAGCGGGAGGGCCGAACGGGGAGCTGTTTTTT. Amino acid sequence: CASSFSGLAGGPNGELFF.

The J gene is TRBJ2-5, the V gene TRBV7-9; 7 bases agree with TRBD1. Trimming cost V 5 bases and J 4 bases; bases outside gene matches: 10. The V gene's germline CDR1 is SEHNR and CDR2 FQNEAQ (reference sequence). The CDR3 loop spans 15 amino acids. The CDR3 loop reads CASSRPLTGSETQYF. The CDR3 coding sequence is TGTGCCAGCAGCCGACCCCTGACAGGGTCAGAGACCCAGTACTTC.

The chain joins TRBV3-1 (or the pseudogene TRBV3-2) to TRBJ2-7, with D perhaps TRBD2 (7 bases). The CDR3 contains 15 residues. In germline, CDR1 is LGHDT, CDR2 YNNKEL (reference sequence). V lost 5 bases, J lost 2 bases, and 16 bases lay in between. The CDR3 loop is CASSSQGLTAYEQYF. DNA of the CDR3: TGTGCCAGCAGCTCACAGGGACTAACGGCCTACGAGCAGTACTTC.

V is TRBV19 and J is TRBJ1-4; perhaps TRBD1 as D (5 bases). The CDR3 totals 15 residues. V was trimmed by 6 bases and J by 0 bases, leaving 11 bases between them. Germline lookup yields CDR1 LNHDA and CDR2 SQIVND (reference sequence). CDR3 in amino acids: CASRGGDATNEKLFF. CDR3 coding DNA: TGTGCCAGTAGGGGAGGGGATGCAACTAATGAAAAACTGTTTTTT.

The CDR3 DNA sequence: TGTGCCAGCAGTGAAGAGGGACTAGGAGGGTGGGGGCAGTACTTC. Translation gives CASSEEGLGGWGQYF. The chain couples TRBV25-1 to TRBJ2-7, with TRBD2 matching 8 bases. Trimming cost V 2 bases and J 9 bases; bases outside gene matches: 12. CDR1 MGHDK and CDR2 SYGVNS come from the germline V gene. The CDR3 runs 15 residues.

As regards this clone: The sample has other DNA sequences that encode this CDR3 too. The V and J genes are TRBV7-3 and TRBJ2-3; TRBD2 agrees at 7 bases. CDR1 is SGHTA and CDR2 is FQGTGA in the germline V gene. The CDR3 runs 16 residues. V trimming: 2 bases; J trimming: 3 bases; junction bases outside the gene matches: 8. CDR3 sequence (DNA): TGTGCCAGCAGCTTAGCGGGCGCAGCGGGGACAGATACGCAGTATTTT. It specifies CASSLAGAAGTDTQYF.

This chain joins TRBV19 and TRBJ1-1; the D gene is possibly TRBD1 (5 bases). V lost 7 bases, J lost 0 bases, and 12 bases lay in between. The germline gives CDR1 LNHDA, CDR2 SQIVND (reference sequence). The CDR3 extends over 14 amino acids. The CDR3 loop reads CASTGTLMNTEAFF. The CDR3 DNA reads as TGTGCCAGTACAGGGACTTTAATGAACACTGAAGCTTTCTTT.

The chain employs TRBV19 and TRBJ1-1, with 8 bases identical to TRBD1. The CDR3 covers 14 residues. Germline values: CDR1 LNHDA, CDR2 SQIVND (reference sequence). V shed 4 bases, J shed 5 bases, and the junction held 6 bases outside the gene matches. The CDR3 coding sequence is TGTGCCAGTAGTAAGGTCGACAGGGGAACTGAAGCTTTCTTT. Protein sequence: CASSKVDRGTEAFF.

The chain joins TRBV11-2 to TRBJ1-2, with D unclear. The germline V gene has CDR1 SGHAT and CDR2 FQNNGV. The length of the CDR3 is 13 residues. V was shortened by 5 bases and J by 4 bases, with 11 bases between the two germline ends. This chain's CDR3 is CASSQTPIYGYTF. CDR3 DNA: TGTGCCAGCAGCCAAACACCAATCTATGGCTACACCTTC.

The CDR3 region has the DNA TGTGCCAGCAGCTCCCGTCCCGGACTAGCGGGAGGAGGGTACGAGCAGTACTTC. Translation: CASSSRPGLAGGGYEQYF. The chain has TRBV7-9 and TRBJ2-7; 14 bases agree with TRBD2. Germline CDR1 is SEHNR and CDR2 is FQNEAQ (reference sequence). Losses at the gene ends were 4 bases for V and 4 bases for J; bases not matched to a gene: 12. CDR3 size: 18 residues.

CDR3 region: CASSSYRQGRVNGEQFF. The CDR3 DNA is TGTGCCAGCAGTTCCTATAGACAGGGCAGGGTTAATGGTGAGCAGTTCTTC. The chain links TRBV27 to TRBJ2-1, with 7 nucleotides matching TRBD1. V gave up 4 bases and J gave up 9 bases; unmatched junction bases: 18. CDR3 length equals 17 residues. CDR1 MNHEY and CDR2 SMNVEV come from the germline V gene (reference sequence).

This clone appeared many times. V and J are TRBV6-1 and TRBJ2-4; the match to TRBD2 covers 10 bases. There are 16 residues in the CDR3. From germline, CDR1 is MNHNS and CDR2 SASEGT. V shed 1 base and J 0 bases; nucleotides not matched to a gene: 0. CDR3 protein: CASSEGLAGAKNIQYF. CDR3 coding DNA: TGTGCCAGCAGTGAAGGACTAGCGGGAGCCAAAAACATTCAGTACTTC.

The J gene is TRBJ2-7, the V gene TRBV19, with 7 bases aligning to TRBD1. Germline CDR1 LNHDA, CDR2 SQIVND (reference sequence). V lost 7 bases, J lost 6 bases, and 6 bases stayed unmatched. The CDR3 spans 12 residues. CDR3: CASKNRGGEQYF. CDR3 bases: TGTGCCAGTAAGAACAGGGGTGGCGAGCAGTACTTC.

This chain's CDR3 is CASSPGQPWGYTF. The CDR3 DNA reads TGTGCCAGCAGTCCGGGACAGCCCTGGGGCTACACCTTC. The chain combines TRBV6-2 or TRBV6-3 with TRBJ1-2; 7 bases fit TRBD1. CDR1 is MNHEY, CDR2 SVGEGT, per germline. J was trimmed by 8 bases and V by 5 bases; bases with no gene match: 8. CDR3 length: 13 amino acids.

This chain links TRBV14 with TRBJ2-3; 9 bases are a match to TRBD2. The germline gives CDR1 SGHDN, CDR2 FVKESK. Unmatched junction bases numbered 11, after V lost 5 bases and J lost 2 bases. CDR3 size: 17 residues. CDR3 sequence (DNA): TGTGCCAGCAGCGCGATATCCGGCGGGAGGGCCACAGATACGCAGTATTTT. It translates to CASSAISGGRATDTQYF.

This rearrangement joins TRBV7-2 to TRBJ1-4; D call uncertain. V gave up 0 bases and J gave up 5 bases, with 7 bases separating them. Germline V gene data show CDR1 as SGHTA and CDR2 as FQGNSA. The CDR3 extends over 14 amino acids. For the CDR3, the DNA is TGTGCCAGCAGCTTAGCCGCGGGGAATGAAAAACTGTTTTTT. This codes for CASSLAAGNEKLFF.

J is TRBJ2-1 and V is TRBV4-1, with 8 bases identical to TRBD2. J was trimmed by 0 bases and V by 0 bases; bases with no gene match: 7. The length of the CDR3 is 18 residues. Per the germline V gene, CDR1 is MGHRA and CDR2 is YSYEKL. CDR3 bases: TGCGCCAGCAGCCAAGAAGGGACTAGGTTTTCCTCCTACAATGAGCAGTTCTTC. Amino acids: CASSQEGTRFSSYNEQFF.

The gene calls are TRBV6-6 and TRBJ2-1; 8 bases fit TRBD2. The CDR3 length is 15 residues. Unmatched junction bases numbered 8, after V lost 6 bases and J lost 4 bases. CDR1 MNHNY and CDR2 SVGAGI come from the germline V gene (reference sequence). The CDR3 here is CASSLAGPAYNEQFF. The CDR3 DNA is TGTGCCAGCAGCCTAGCGGGCCCGGCTTACAATGAGCAGTTCTTC.

The genes are TRBV11-2 and TRBJ2-3; 10 bases match TRBD2. The CDR3 consists of 16 residues. Germline V gene lookup returns CDR1 SGHAT and CDR2 FQNNGV. The junction had 3 bases not matched to a gene; V was cut back by 2 bases and J by 1 base. The CDR3 nucleotides are TGTGCCAGCAGCTTATCCGGGACTAGCGGCACAGATACGCAGTATTTT. Amino acids: CASSLSGTSGTDTQYF.

V usage is TRBV5-1 and J usage is TRBJ1-1; the D is unclear. The V and J ends lost 0 bases and 1 base respectively, with 7 bases between them. Germline CDR1 is SGHRS and CDR2 is YFSETQ. The CDR3 totals 14 residues. CDR3 amino acids: CASSLGHRNTEAFF. The DNA for the CDR3 is TGCGCCAGCAGCTTGGGACACCGGAACACTGAAGCTTTCTTT.